This T cell receptor (beta chain) comes out of a study of identical twins. Concerning this clonotype: Its specificity is unknown.

Unique molecular identifiers were present on cDNA, and template switching added a universal primer site. TCRdb reprocessed the 5' RACE reads with MiXCR, giving one entry per CDR3 protein. Among a few hundred thousand distinct CDR3 sequences listed, 15% to 20% were seen once. Study-wide points: Sequences that were beta out-of-frame showed weaker excess twin sharing. Modelling approaches yielded underestimates of out-of-frame TCR alpha sharing between monozygotic twins.

The receptor was derived from a man aged 45-65 years in good health. The specimen sequenced was naive T cells sorted from blood.

The CDR3 coding sequence is TGCAGTGCAAGAAAGGGGGCGCGTAACATTCAGTACTTC. Translating gives CSARKGARNIQYF. The gene calls are TRBV20-1 and TRBJ2-4, with TRBD1 matching over 7 bases. CDR3 length: 13 amino acids. Germline lookup yields CDR1 DFQATT and CDR2 SNEGSKA (reference sequence). Trimming took 6 bases from V and 7 from J; bases not matched to a gene: 9.